This T cell receptor (beta chain) appears in the sequencing data of a study of T cell responses to AZD1222 COVID-19 vaccine. Germline V gives CDR1 MNHEY, CDR2 SVGEGT. The CDR3 sequence is 14 residues long. The junction had 3 bases not matched to a gene; V was cut back by 5 bases and J by 5 bases. Study results and limitations: Epitopes outside B.1.351 and B.1.1.7 mutated regions reportedly drew nearly half of spike TCRs.

The protocol was immunoSEQ multiplex PCR, while the TCRdb copy is restricted to in-frame clones and leaves out a portion. The data show under 150,000 clones, 90% to 95% seen once. As for this clone: Its antigen is currently unknown.

The rearrangement uses TRBV6-2 or TRBV6-3 and TRBJ1-5, with 10 bases matching TRBD1. The material was peripheral blood, obtained on day 0 of AZD1222 vaccination. This TCR came from an adult in good health. The CDR3 reads CASSQTGGYQPQHF. As DNA, the CDR3 is TGTGCCAGCAGTCAGACAGGGGGCTATCAGCCCCAGCATTTT.